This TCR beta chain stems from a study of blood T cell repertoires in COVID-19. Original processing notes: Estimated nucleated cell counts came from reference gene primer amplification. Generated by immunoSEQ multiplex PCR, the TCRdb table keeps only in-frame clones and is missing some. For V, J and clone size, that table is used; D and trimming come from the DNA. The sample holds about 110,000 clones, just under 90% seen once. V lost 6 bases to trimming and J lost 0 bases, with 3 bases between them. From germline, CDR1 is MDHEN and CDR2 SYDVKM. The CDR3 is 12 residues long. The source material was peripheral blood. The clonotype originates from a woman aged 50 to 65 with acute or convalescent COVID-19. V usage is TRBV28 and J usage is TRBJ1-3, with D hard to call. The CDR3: CASRSSGNTIYF. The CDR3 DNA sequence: TGTGCCAGCAGGAGCTCTGGAAACACCATATATTTT.